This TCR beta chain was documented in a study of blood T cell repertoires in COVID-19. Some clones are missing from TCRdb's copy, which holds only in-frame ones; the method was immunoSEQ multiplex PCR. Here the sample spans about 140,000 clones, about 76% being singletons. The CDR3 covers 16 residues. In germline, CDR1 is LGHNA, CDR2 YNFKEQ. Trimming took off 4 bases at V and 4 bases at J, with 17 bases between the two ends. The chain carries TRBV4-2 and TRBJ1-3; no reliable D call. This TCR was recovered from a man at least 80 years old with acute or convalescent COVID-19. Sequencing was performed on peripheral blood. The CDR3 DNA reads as TGTGCCAGCAGCCCACACGGCGGGGAAGGAGGAAACACCATATATTTT. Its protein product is CASSPHGGEGGNTIYF.